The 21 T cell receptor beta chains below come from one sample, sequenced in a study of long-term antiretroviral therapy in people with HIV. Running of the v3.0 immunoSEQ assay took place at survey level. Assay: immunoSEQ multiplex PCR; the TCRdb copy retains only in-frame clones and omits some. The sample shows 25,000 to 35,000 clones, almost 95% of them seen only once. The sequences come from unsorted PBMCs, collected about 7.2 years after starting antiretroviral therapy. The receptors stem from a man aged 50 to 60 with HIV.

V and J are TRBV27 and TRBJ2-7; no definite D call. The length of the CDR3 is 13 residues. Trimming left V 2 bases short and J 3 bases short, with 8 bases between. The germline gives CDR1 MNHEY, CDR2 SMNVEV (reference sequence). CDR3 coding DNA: TGTGCCAGCAGTTTAGGCATTTACTACGAGCAGTACTTC. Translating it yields CASSLGIYYEQYF.

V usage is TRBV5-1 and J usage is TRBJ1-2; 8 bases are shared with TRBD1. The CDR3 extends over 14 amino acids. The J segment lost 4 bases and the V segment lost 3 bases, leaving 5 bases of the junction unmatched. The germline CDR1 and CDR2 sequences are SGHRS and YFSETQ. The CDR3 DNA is TGCGCCAGCAGCTCGGACAGGGAAGGCTATGGCTACACCTTC. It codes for CASSSDREGYGYTF. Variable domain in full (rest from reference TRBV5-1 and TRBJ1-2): KAGVTQTPRYLIKTRGQQVTLSCSPISGHRSVSWYQQTPGQGLQFLFEYFSETQRNKGNFPGRFSGRQFSNSRSEMNVSTLELGDSALYLCASSSDREGYGYTFGSGTRLTVV.

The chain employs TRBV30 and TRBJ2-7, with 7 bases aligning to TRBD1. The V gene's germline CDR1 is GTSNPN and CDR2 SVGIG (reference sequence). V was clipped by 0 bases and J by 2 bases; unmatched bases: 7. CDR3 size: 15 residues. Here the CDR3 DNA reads TGTGCCTGGAGTGTACCCGACAGGGTGGCCTACGAGCAGTACTTC. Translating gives CAWSVPDRVAYEQYF.

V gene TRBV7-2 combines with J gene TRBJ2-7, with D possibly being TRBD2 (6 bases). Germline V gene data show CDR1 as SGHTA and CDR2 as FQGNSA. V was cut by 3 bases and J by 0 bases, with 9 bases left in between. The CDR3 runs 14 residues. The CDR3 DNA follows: TGTGCCAGCAGCTTTCACGGGAGCTCCTACGAGCAGTACTTC. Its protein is CASSFHGSSYEQYF.

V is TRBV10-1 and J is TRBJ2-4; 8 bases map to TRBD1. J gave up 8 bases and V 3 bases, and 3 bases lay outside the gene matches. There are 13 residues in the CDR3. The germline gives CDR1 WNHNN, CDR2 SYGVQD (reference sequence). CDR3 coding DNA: TGCGCCAGCAGTGACAGGGGGCTGGACATTCAGTACTTC. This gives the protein CASSDRGLDIQYF.

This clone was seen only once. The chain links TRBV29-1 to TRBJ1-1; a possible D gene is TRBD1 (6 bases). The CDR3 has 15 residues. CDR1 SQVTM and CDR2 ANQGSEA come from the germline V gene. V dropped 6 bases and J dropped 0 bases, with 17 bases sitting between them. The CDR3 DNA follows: TGCAGCGTCGCTTACAGTACAGGGTTGAACACTGAAGCTTTCTTT. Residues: CSVAYSTGLNTEAFF.

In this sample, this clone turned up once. CDR3 DNA: TGTGCCAGCAGTGAGGGACACGTCGCCTACGAGCAGTACTTC. This encodes CASSEGHVAYEQYF. The chain recombines TRBV6-6 with TRBJ2-7; weak D call: TRBD1 (6 bases). Germline CDR1 is MNHNY and CDR2 is SVGAGI (reference sequence). The CDR3 is 14 amino acids. The germline V and J ends were trimmed by 5 bases and 2 bases, with 13 bases remaining between them.

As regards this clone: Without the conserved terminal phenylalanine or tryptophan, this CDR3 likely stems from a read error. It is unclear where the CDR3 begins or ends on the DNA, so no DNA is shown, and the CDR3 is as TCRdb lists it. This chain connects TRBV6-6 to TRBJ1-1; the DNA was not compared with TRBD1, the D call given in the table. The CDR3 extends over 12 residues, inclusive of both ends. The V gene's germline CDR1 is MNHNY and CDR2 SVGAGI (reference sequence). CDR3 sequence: CASSYSSIGQVN.

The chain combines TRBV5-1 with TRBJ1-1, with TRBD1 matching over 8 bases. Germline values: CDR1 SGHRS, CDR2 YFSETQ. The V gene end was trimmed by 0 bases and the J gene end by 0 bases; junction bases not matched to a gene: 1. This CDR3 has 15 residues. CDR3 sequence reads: CASSLGTGMNTEAFF. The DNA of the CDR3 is TGCGCCAGCAGCTTGGGGACAGGGATGAACACTGAAGCTTTCTTT.

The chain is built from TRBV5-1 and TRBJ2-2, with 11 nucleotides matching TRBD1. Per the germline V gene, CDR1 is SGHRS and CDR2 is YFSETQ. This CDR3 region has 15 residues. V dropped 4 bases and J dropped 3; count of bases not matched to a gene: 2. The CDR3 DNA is TGCGCCAGCAGCCTGGGACAGGGGGACACCGGGGAGCTGTTTTTT. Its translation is CASSLGQGDTGELFF.

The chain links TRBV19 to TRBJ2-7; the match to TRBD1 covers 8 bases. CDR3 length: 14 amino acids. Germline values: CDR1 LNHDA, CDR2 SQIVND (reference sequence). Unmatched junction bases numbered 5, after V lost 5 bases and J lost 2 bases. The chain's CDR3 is CASSSGTGPYEQYF. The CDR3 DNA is TGTGCCAGTAGTTCCGGGACAGGCCCCTACGAGCAGTACTTC.

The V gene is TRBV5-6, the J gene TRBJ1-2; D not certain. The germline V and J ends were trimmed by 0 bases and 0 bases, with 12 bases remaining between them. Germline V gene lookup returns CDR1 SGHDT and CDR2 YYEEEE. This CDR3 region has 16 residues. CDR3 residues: CASSLEVTDPNYGYTF. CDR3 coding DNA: TGTGCCAGCAGCTTGGAGGTTACAGACCCTAACTATGGCTACACCTTC.

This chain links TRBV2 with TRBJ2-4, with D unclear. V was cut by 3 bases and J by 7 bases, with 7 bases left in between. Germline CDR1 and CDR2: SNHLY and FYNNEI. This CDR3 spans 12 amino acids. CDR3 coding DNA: TGTGCCAGCAGTGACCCCCAGAACATTCAGTACTTC. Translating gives CASSDPQNIQYF.

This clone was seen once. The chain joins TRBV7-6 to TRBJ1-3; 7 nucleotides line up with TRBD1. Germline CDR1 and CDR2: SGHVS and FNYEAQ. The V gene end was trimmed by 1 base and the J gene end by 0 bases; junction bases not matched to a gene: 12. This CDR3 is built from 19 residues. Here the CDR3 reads CASSLVIQGGARSGNTIYF. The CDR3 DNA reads TGTGCCAGCAGCTTAGTTATCCAGGGGGGAGCTCGCTCTGGAAACACCATATATTTT.

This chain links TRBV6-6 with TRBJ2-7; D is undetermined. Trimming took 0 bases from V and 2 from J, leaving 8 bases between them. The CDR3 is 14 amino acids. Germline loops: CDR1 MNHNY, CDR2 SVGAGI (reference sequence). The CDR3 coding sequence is TGTGCCAGCAGTTACTCGACGGGTCCCTACGAGCAGTACTTC. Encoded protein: CASSYSTGPYEQYF.

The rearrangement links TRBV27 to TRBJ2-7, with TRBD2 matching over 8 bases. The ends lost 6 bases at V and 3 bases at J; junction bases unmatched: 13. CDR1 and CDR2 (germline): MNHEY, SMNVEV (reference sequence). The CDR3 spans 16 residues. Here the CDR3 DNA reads TGTGCCAGCAGCCCCCTCAGGAGCGGGGGTATCTACGAGCAGTACTTC. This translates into CASSPLRSGGIYEQYF.

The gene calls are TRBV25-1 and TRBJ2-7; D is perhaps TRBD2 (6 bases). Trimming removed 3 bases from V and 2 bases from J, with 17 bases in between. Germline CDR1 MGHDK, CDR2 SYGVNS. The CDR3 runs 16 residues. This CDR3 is CASSDASRGSPYEQYF. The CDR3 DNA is TGTGCCAGCAGTGACGCCTCCCGGGGGTCGCCCTACGAGCAGTACTTC.

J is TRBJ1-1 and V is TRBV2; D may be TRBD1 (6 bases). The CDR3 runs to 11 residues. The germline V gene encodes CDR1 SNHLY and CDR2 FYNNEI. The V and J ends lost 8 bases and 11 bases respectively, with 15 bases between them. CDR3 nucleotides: TGTGCCAGCGGTCCCTACAGGGATGCTTTCTTT. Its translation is CASGPYRDAFF.

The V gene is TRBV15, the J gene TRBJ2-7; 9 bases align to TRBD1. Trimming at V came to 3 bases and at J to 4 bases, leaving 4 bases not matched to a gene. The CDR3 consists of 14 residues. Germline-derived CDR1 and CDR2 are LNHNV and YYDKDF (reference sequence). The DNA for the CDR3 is TGTGCCACCAGCAGGGACAGGGGAAAGTACGAGCAGTACTTC. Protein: CATSRDRGKYEQYF. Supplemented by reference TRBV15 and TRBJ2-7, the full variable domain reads DAMVIQNPRYQVTQFGKPVTLSCSQTLNHNVMYWYQQKSSQAPKLLFHYYDKDFNNEADTPDNFQSRRPNTSFCFLDIRSPGLGDTAMYLCATSRDRGKYEQYFGPGTRLTVT.

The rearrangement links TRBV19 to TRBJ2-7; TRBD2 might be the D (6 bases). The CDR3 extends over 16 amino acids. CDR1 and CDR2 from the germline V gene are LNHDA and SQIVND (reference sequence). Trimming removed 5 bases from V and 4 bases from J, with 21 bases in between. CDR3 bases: TGTGCCAGTAGTCCCTTAAGGGGAGGAGGGTCGTACGAGCAGTACTTC. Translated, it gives CASSPLRGGGSYEQYF.

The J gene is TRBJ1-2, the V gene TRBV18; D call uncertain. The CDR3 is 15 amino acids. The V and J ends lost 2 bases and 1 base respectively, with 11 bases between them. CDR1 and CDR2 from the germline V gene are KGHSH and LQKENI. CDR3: CASSPEALFNYGYTF. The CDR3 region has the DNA TGTGCCAGCTCACCAGAAGCTCTATTTAACTATGGCTACACCTTC.